The 3 T cell receptor beta chains listed next were all sequenced from one sample in a study of blood T cell repertoires in COVID-19. TCRdb's table, derived via immunoSEQ multiplex PCR, lists solely in-frame clones and lacks some. Here the sample spans more than 300,000 clones, about 90% being singletons. Sequencing was done on a sample of PBMCs or T cells enriched from blood (not recorded which). The receptors shown here come from a woman aged 30 to 39 who had recovered from COVID-19.

The J gene is TRBJ2-7, the V gene TRBV4-2; 13 bases match TRBD2. Looked up from germline, CDR1 is LGHNA and CDR2 is YNFKEQ. The J segment lost 4 bases and the V segment lost 0 bases, leaving 6 bases of the junction unmatched. This CDR3 is 17 amino acids long. Written as DNA, the CDR3 is TGTGCCAGCAGCCAAGATGATAGGGGACTAGCGGGATACGAGCAGTACTTC. It specifies CASSQDDRGLAGYEQYF.

V and J are TRBV2 and TRBJ1-4; perhaps TRBD1 as D (5 bases). In germline, CDR1 is SNHLY, CDR2 FYNNEI. Trimming pared 4 bases from V and 8 bases from J, leaving 26 bases between. CDR3 length equals 18 residues. DNA of the CDR3: TGTGCCAGCAGTGCAGCCATATTATTCGACAGTGGAGAAGAAAAACTGTTTTTT. Translation gives CASSAAILFDSGEEKLFF.

The chain recombines TRBV7-8 with TRBJ2-1, with 10 positions matching TRBD2. The J segment lost 1 base and the V segment lost 4 bases, leaving 7 bases of the junction unmatched. This CDR3 is 17 amino acids long. From germline, CDR1 is SGHVS and CDR2 FQNEAQ. CDR3: CASSSPSGSASYNEQFF. Here the CDR3 DNA reads TGTGCCAGCAGCTCTCCTAGCGGGAGTGCGTCCTACAATGAGCAGTTCTTC.